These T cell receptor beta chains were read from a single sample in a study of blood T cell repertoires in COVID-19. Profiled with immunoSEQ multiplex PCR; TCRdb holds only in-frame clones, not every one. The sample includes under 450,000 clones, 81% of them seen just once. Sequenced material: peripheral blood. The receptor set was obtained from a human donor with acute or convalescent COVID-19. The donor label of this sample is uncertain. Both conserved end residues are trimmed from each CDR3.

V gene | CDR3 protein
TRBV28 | ASTPFVGSRGNQPQH
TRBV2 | ASSAGLGYVEKLF
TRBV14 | ASSLPSSRLANEKLF
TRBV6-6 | ASSRDTRVGAF
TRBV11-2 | ASSPFRRLEGKVNQPQH
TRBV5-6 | ASSLQGAGVLGIQY
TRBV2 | ASSPSQGEASNQPQH
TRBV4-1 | ASSQDLPASGQNIQY
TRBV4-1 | ASSQEGRGRGEQF
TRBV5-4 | ASSPRDRLAGELF
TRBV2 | ASSERGFNYGYT
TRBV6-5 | ASSYGETTGYT
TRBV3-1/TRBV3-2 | ASSQRTGVEKLF
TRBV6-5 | ASSRTVNTEAF
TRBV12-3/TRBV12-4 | ASSFKGSEAF
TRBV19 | ASRDRGATNEKLF
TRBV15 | ATSRIQEYEKLF
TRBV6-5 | ASSWDRGLTEAF
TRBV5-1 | ASSLVPGKAF
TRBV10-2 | ASSEGGLAGGSSYNEQF
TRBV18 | ASSRQGITDTQY
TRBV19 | ASSPWTDQGHTIY
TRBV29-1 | SVRYNEKLF
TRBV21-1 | ATLFAGAVQPQH
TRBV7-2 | ASSLMSGTGNEQF
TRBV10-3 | AIMRQGPYNEQF
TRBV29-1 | SVVAQGETLSGNTIY
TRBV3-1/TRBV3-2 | ASSQVLAGGEQY
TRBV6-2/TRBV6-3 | ASSYSGTGAGYT
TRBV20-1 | SALVRTEAF
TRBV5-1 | ASSLGSATNEKLF
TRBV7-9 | ASSSRQGAYNSPLH
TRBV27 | ASSFRTSGRPNTGELF
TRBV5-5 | ASRLTGIGNYGYT
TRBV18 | ASSSGNEKLF
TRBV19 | ASSIRGSPGYQPQH
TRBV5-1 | ASSLGQGSNQPQH
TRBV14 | ASSQRKAHYEQY
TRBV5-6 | ASSRLAEETQY
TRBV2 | ASSPDRAVETQY
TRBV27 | ASGDYRGSSPLH
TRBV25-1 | ASSPSGTGRGYGGYT
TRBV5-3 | ARTLRQGEIYEQY
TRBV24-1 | ATSAGQGRGETQY
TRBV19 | ASSQDRGRQPQH
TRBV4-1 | ASSQRSGRQGPTGELF
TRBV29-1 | SAGPVGETQY
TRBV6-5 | ASSYRDRGATYGYT
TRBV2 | ASRSRNTGELF
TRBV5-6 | ASSPPTDLQGEQY
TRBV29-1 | SGRRAGTGELF